Shown below are 16 T cell receptor beta chains from a single sample sequenced in a study of cytomegalovirus exposure and HLA in healthy donors (dated by TCRdb to 2016 to 2017). Libraries were prepared through the immunoSEQ multiplex PCR assay. The clones in this table, taken by TCRdb from immuneACCESS, are in-frame only. Not every clone is retained; where verified, under half of the shortfall comes from an unresolved V gene, and the cause of the rest is unknown. A total of 100,000 to 150,000 clones appear in this sample, approximately 94% of them only once. The ten largest clones add up to around 1.3% of the sample. Sequenced sample: PBMCs. Receptor source: a woman under 30 in good health and CMV-seronegative.

The chain recombines TRBV7-2 with TRBJ2-7, with a possible D match to TRBD1 (6 bases). The CDR3 runs to 15 residues. Germline V CDR1 and CDR2: SGHTA, FQGNSA. V was trimmed by 2 bases and J by 7 bases, leaving 18 bases between them. CDR3 sequence reads: CASSLFQGLPGEQYF. DNA of the CDR3: TGTGCCAGCAGCTTATTCCAGGGGCTCCCGGGGGAGCAGTACTTC.

The chain joins TRBV6-1 to TRBJ1-4; TRBD1 agrees at 7 bases. The CDR3 is 12 residues long. Per the germline V gene, CDR1 is MNHNS and CDR2 is SASEGT. With 8 bases clipped from V and 7 bases from J, the junction kept 4 bases outside the gene matches. The CDR3 DNA sequence: TGTGCCAGCTGGAGGGGGCGTGAAAAACTGTTTTTT. Encoded protein: CASWRGREKLFF.

This clone was seen once. The J gene is TRBJ1-2, the V gene TRBV5-4; D gene ambiguous. The CDR3 spans 12 residues. V lost 2 bases to trimming and J lost 7 bases, with 9 bases between them. In germline, CDR1 is SGHNT, CDR2 YYREEE (reference sequence). The CDR3 DNA reads as TGTGCCAGCAGCTTCTCAAACAGTGGCTACACCTTC. Protein: CASSFSNSGYTF. The variable domain in full, completed from reference TRBV5-4 and TRBJ1-2, reads ETGVTQSPTHLIKTRGQQVTLRCSSQSGHNTVSWYQQALGQGPQFIFQYYREEENGRGNFPPRFSGLQFPNYSSELNVNALELDDSALYLCASSFSNSGYTFGSGTRLTVV.

The chain has TRBV2 and TRBJ2-2, with a possible D match to TRBD2 (6 bases). The V end lost 3 bases, the J end lost 2 bases, and 10 bases lay between the germline ends. The CDR3 spans 15 residues. In germline, CDR1 is SNHLY, CDR2 FYNNEI. The chain's CDR3 is CASSDGTPNTGELFF. The CDR3 bases are TGTGCCAGCAGTGACGGGACTCCAAACACCGGGGAGCTGTTTTTT.

This clone was seen more than once but under ten times. This chain links TRBV5-5 with TRBJ2-5, with 10 bases lining up with TRBD2. Per germline, CDR1 SGHKS and CDR2 YYEKEE (reference sequence). This CDR3 has 16 amino acids. The trim removed 0 bases at V and 5 bases at J, leaving 7 bases unmatched. The CDR3 coding sequence is TGTGCCAGCAGCTTGGAGAGGTTAGCGGGAGGTGAGACCCAGTACTTC. This codes for CASSLERLAGGETQYF.

This chain joins TRBV27 and TRBJ2-1; D ambiguous. Germline lookup yields CDR1 MNHEY and CDR2 SMNVEV (reference sequence). V was shortened by 3 bases and J by 10 bases, with 4 bases between the two germline ends. The CDR3 runs 10 residues. The CDR3 nucleotides read TGTGCCAGCAGTTTCCCGGAGCAGTTCTTC. Protein: CASSFPEQFF.

This chain connects TRBV11-1 to TRBJ2-3; D is unresolved. This CDR3 has 14 residues. Deletions cut 1 base from V and 2 bases from J, with 7 bases between. CDR1 and CDR2 (germline): SGHAT, FQDESV (reference sequence). This CDR3 reads CASSLGTFTDTQYF. CDR3 bases: TGTGCCAGCAGCTTAGGAACTTTCACAGATACGCAGTATTTT.

V is TRBV5-4 and J is TRBJ2-3; 8 nucleotides align to TRBD1. The germline CDR1 and CDR2 sequences are SGHNT and YYREEE (reference sequence). Trimming removed 7 bases from V and 0 bases from J; junction bases left unmatched: 4. CDR3 size: 14 residues. CDR3 nucleotides: TGTGCCAGCTGGACAGGGAAGAGCACAGATACGCAGTATTTT. This sequence encodes CASWTGKSTDTQYF.

V and J are TRBV6-1 and TRBJ2-5, with TRBD1 matching over 9 bases. The V segment lost 7 bases and the J segment 1 base; nucleotides outside the gene matches: 4. Per germline, CDR1 MNHNS and CDR2 SASEGT. The CDR3 totals 14 residues. CDR3 DNA: TGTGCCAGCAAACCGGGACAGGGCCAAGAGACCCAGTACTTC. Protein: CASKPGQGQETQYF.

The chain's CDR3 is CASSEANTGANTEAFF. The CDR3 DNA reads as TGTGCCAGCAGTGAAGCGAACACAGGGGCGAACACTGAAGCTTTCTTT. The chain couples TRBV6-1 to TRBJ1-1; 7 bases are a match to TRBD1. Looked up from germline, CDR1 is MNHNS and CDR2 is SASEGT. The junction had 5 bases not matched to a gene; V was cut back by 0 bases and J by 1 base. The CDR3 extends over 16 amino acids.

The rearrangement uses TRBV9 and TRBJ2-6, with 7 nucleotides matching TRBD2. V shed 0 bases, J shed 0 bases, and the junction held 6 bases outside the gene matches. This CDR3 comprises 18 residues. Germline V CDR1 and CDR2: SGDLS, YYNGEE. In DNA, the CDR3 is TGTGCCAGCAGCGTAGCTAGCGGATTTAGCTCTGGGGCCAACGTCCTGACTTTC. As protein: CASSVASGFSSGANVLTF.

This rearrangement joins TRBV18 to TRBJ2-7, with D possibly being TRBD2 (5 bases). CDR1 KGHSH and CDR2 LQKENI come from the germline V gene. V lost 0 bases and J lost 1, with 10 bases in between. The length of the CDR3 is 15 residues. CDR3 region: CASSPPSRGSYEQYF. The CDR3 DNA reads TGTGCCAGCTCACCACCGTCTCGGGGATCCTACGAGCAGTACTTC. The complete variable domain, with remaining parts taken from reference TRBV18 and TRBJ2-7, reads NAGVMQNPRHLVRRRGQEARLRCSPMKGHSHVYWYRQLPEEGLKFMVYLQKENIIDESGMPKERFSAEFPKEGPSILRIQQVVRGDSAAYFCASSPPSRGSYEQYFGPGTRLTVT.

The chain joins TRBV6-1 to TRBJ2-2; 7 nucleotides align to TRBD1. Germline CDR1 is MNHNS and CDR2 is SASEGT. V lost 7 bases and J lost 7; bases outside the gene matches: 9. This CDR3 is 14 amino acids long. CDR3 DNA sequence: TGTGCCAGCAAAATCACAGGGGACAGCGGGGAGCTGTTTTTT. Its translation: CASKITGDSGELFF.

As regards this clone: The sample has other DNA sequences that encode this CDR3 too. The V gene is TRBV4-1, the J gene TRBJ2-7; 7 bases are shared with TRBD1. V dropped 1 base and J dropped 0; count of bases not matched to a gene: 3. The CDR3 covers 15 residues. The germline CDR1 and CDR2 sequences are MGHRA and YSYEKL. In nucleotides, the CDR3 is TGCGCCAGCAGCCAAGCAGGGGGTAGCTCCTACGAGCAGTACTTC. It yields the protein CASSQAGGSSYEQYF.

V and J are TRBV1 and TRBJ2-1; TRBD2 is the table's D call, not checked against the DNA. TRBV1 is listed as a pseudogene. CDR3 length equals 15 residues. CDR3 loop: CTSSLRGGTYNEQFF. The CDR3 region has the DNA TGCACCAGCAGCCTTCGGGGGGGTACCTACAATGAGCAGTTCTTC.

This clone was found once. DNA for the CDR3: TGTGCCTGGGGCGGACAGGGCTATCAGCCCCAGCATTTT. This gives the protein CAWGGQGYQPQHF. This chain links TRBV30 with TRBJ1-5; 8 nucleotides line up with TRBD1. J gave up 5 bases and V 5 bases, and 5 bases lay outside the gene matches. Germline V gene lookup returns CDR1 GTSNPN and CDR2 SVGIG (reference sequence). The CDR3 sequence is 13 residues long.